A single T cell receptor beta chain is shown here with its context. Antigen specificity is unknown. The sample belongs to a study of blood T cells in healthy people across ages. Overall study results and limits: Older age went with lower TCR beta diversity per million T cells, in a roughly linear way. The percentage of naive T cells correlated strongly with TCR beta diversity.

Using a J-beta primer mix together with a sample-barcoded 5' primer, a second PCR was run for roughly 6 to 11 cycles. All cDNA molecules were each tagged by a template-switch adaptor with 12 random nucleotides. Each single sample gave us at least 3 million CDR3-containing paired-end reads. From the 5' RACE reads, TCRdb called clonotypes with MiXCR, one entry per CDR3 protein. The data show 450,000 to 600,000 distinct CDR3 sequences, around 27% seen once. The germline gives CDR1 DFQATT, CDR2 SNEGSKA (reference sequence). V was clipped by 0 bases and J by 4 bases; unmatched bases: 20. This CDR3 contains 20 residues. A further study also used this sample, focusing on T cells of mothers and their children.

Sequencing was performed on blood. The rearrangement links TRBV20-1 to TRBJ2-5, with TRBD2 matching over 10 bases. This clonotype was sampled from a boy under 10 years old in good health. The CDR3 spells CSARDHFVQGVAGGGETQYF. The CDR3 nucleotides are TGCAGTGCTAGAGATCATTTTGTACAGGGGGTAGCGGGAGGTGGAGAGACCCAGTACTTC.